The 10 T cell receptor beta chains below all came from one sample that was sequenced in a study of shared clonotypes between healthy human individuals. TCRdb's table, derived via immunoSEQ multiplex PCR, lists solely in-frame clones and lacks some. The data show 630,000 or so clones, 98% seen once. CD8 cells classed as naive were CD45RO-negative and positively selected for CCR7, excluding terminally differentiated effector memory CD45RA+ cells. The specimen was naive CD8+ T cells sorted from blood. All receptors come from a man aged 25-45 years in good health.

This clone appeared a single time. The rearrangement joins TRBV5-5 to TRBJ1-1, with 7 bases fitting TRBD1. The CDR3 sequence is 14 residues long. Germline V gene lookup returns CDR1 SGHKS and CDR2 YYEKEE (reference sequence). Unmatched junction bases numbered 2, after V lost 1 base and J lost 2 bases. CDR3 amino acids: CASSLWDSNTEAFF. CDR3 nucleotide sequence: TGTGCCAGCAGCTTGTGGGACAGCAACACTGAAGCTTTCTTT. Drawing the rest from reference TRBV5-5 and TRBJ1-1, the complete variable domain is DAGVTQSPTHLIKTRGQQVTLRCSPISGHKSVSWYQQVLGQGPQFIFQYYEKEERGRGNFPDRFSARQFPNYSSELNVNALLLGDSALYLCASSLWDSNTEAFFGQGTRLTVV.

The chain combines TRBV27 with TRBJ2-1; weak D call: TRBD2 (5 bases). Germline V gene data show CDR1 as MNHEY and CDR2 as SMNVEV (reference sequence). The V end was cut by 11 bases, the J end by 4 bases, with 18 bases between. The CDR3 runs to 14 residues. CDR3 residues: CAAKPGVGYNEQFF. CDR3 bases: TGTGCCGCCAAACCCGGGGTGGGATACAATGAGCAGTTCTTC.

This rearrangement joins TRBV25-1 to TRBJ1-4; D ambiguous. The length of the CDR3 is 14 residues. Germline CDR1 and CDR2: MGHDK and SYGVNS. V lost 3 bases, J lost 7 bases, and 12 bases lay in between. CDR3 protein: CASSEAGLVEKLFF. Written as DNA, the CDR3 is TGTGCCAGCAGTGAGGCCGGTCTGGTTGAAAAACTGTTTTTT. Full variable domain (missing parts from reference TRBV25-1 and TRBJ1-4): EADIYQTPRYLVIGTGKKITLECSQTMGHDKMYWYQQDPGMELHLIHYSYGVNSTEKGDLSSESTVSRIRTEHFPLTLESARPSHTSQYLCASSEAGLVEKLFFGSGTQLSVL.

The chain combines TRBV7-2 with TRBJ2-7, with 12 bases aligning to TRBD2. This CDR3 has 14 amino acids. Germline CDR1 SGHTA, CDR2 FQGNSA. Unmatched junction bases numbered 3, after V lost 5 bases and J lost 4 bases. CDR3 sequence (DNA): TGTGCCAGCAGCCAGACTAGCGGGAGTTACGAGCAGTACTTC. It yields the protein CASSQTSGSYEQYF. Full variable domain (rest looked up from reference TRBV7-2 and TRBJ2-7): GAGVSQSPSNKVTEKGKDVELRCDPISGHTALYWYRQSLGQGLEFLIYFQGNSAPDKSGLPSDRFSAERTGGSVSTLTIQRTQQEDSAVYLCASSQTSGSYEQYFGPGTRLTVT.

This clone was seen a few times. The sample holds other DNA sequences that translate to the same CDR3. This chain links TRBV7-9 with TRBJ2-7; the D gene is possibly TRBD2 (5 bases). The V and J ends lost 5 bases and 0 bases respectively, with 8 bases between them. The V gene's germline CDR1 is SEHNR and CDR2 FQNEAQ (reference sequence). CDR3 length: 13 amino acids. The DNA of the CDR3 is TGTGCCAGCAGCCCCCGGGGCTCCTACGAGCAGTACTTC. Protein product: CASSPRGSYEQYF.

The genes are TRBV6-1 and TRBJ2-3; the D is unclear. The CDR3 consists of 15 residues. Trimming took off 10 bases at V and 4 bases at J, with 21 bases between the two ends. Germline CDR1 reads MNHNS; CDR2 reads SASEGT. CDR3 region: CAIAAQIELADTQYF. CDR3 nucleotide sequence: TGTGCCATCGCCGCCCAGATCGAGTTAGCAGATACGCAGTATTTT.

The rearrangement uses TRBV5-4 and TRBJ2-3, with unresolved D. CDR3 length: 15 amino acids. Trimming left V 3 bases short and J 1 base short, with 12 bases between. Germline values: CDR1 SGHNT, CDR2 YYREEE (reference sequence). The CDR3: CASSWSVAGTDTQYF. In nucleotides, the CDR3 is TGTGCCAGCAGCTGGTCGGTAGCCGGCACAGATACGCAGTATTTT.

The chain links TRBV27 to TRBJ1-1; 9 bases line up with TRBD1. J gave up 4 bases and V 5 bases, and 11 bases lay outside the gene matches. CDR1 is MNHEY, CDR2 SMNVEV, per germline (reference sequence). CDR3 length equals 16 residues. In DNA form, the CDR3 reads TGTGCCAGCAGTGGTCCCGGGACAGGGTCGGCCACTGAAGCTTTCTTT. Residues: CASSGPGTGSATEAFF.

The chain joins TRBV9 to TRBJ1-5, with TRBD1 as a possible D gene (6 bases). The CDR3 sequence is 20 residues long. With 5 bases removed from V and 2 bases from J, the gap between germline ends came to 29 bases. Germline CDR1 SGDLS, CDR2 YYNGEE. CDR3 DNA: TGTGCCAGCAGTACGATGGGGGGGATCCAGGGGCTCCCTGGCAATCAGCCCCAGCATTTT. Translating gives CASSTMGGIQGLPGNQPQHF. The variable domain in full, with the rest retrieved from reference TRBV9 and TRBJ1-5, is DSGVTQTPKHLITATGQRVTLRCSPRSGDLSVYWYQQSLDQGLQFLIQYYNGEERAKGNILERFSAQQFPDLHSELNLSSLELGDSALYFCASSTMGGIQGLPGNQPQHFGDGTRLSIL.

A single count supports this clone. The V call is TRBV30, the J call TRBJ2-7; the D is unclear. This CDR3 is 14 amino acids long. Germline V CDR1 and CDR2: GTSNPN, SVGIG (reference sequence). With 0 bases removed from V and 7 bases from J, the gap between germline ends came to 16 bases. CDR3 sequence reads: CAWSVRSRLGEQYF. DNA of the CDR3: TGTGCCTGGAGTGTTAGGTCTCGGTTAGGTGAGCAGTACTTC. Full variable domain (rest looked up from reference TRBV30 and TRBJ2-7): SQTIHQWPATLVQPVGSPLSLECTVEGTSNPNLYWYRQAAGRGLQLLFYSVGIGQISSEVPQNLSASRPQDRQFILSSKKLLLSDSGFYLCAWSVRSRLGEQYFGPGTRLTVT.